This TCR beta chain appears in the sequencing data of a study of blood T cell repertoires in COVID-19. Study background: Samples came from the United States, Italy and Spain, spanning acute and convalescent COVID-19. Nucleic acid was either cDNA or gDNA, and it came from T cells, B-cell-depleted T cells, or PBMCs.

Trimming left V 1 base short and J 6 bases short, with 16 bases between. This CDR3 region has 16 residues. Germline-derived CDR1 and CDR2 are GTSNPN and SVGIG (reference sequence). As originally analysed: Amplification of reference gene primers provided the estimated nucleated cell counts. Sequenced by immunoSEQ multiplex PCR; TCRdb stores in-frame clones only, minus some. That table gives V, J and clone size, and the DNA gave D and trimming. Of approximately 130,000 clones in the sample, approximately 77% were seen once. The source is an elderly man with acute or convalescent COVID-19. The sequenced sample was peripheral blood. This chain connects TRBV30 to TRBJ1-6, with D perhaps TRBD1 (6 bases). CDR3 sequence reads: CAWSGGGRGSNSPLHF. CDR3 in DNA: TGTGCCTGGAGTGGGGGGGGGCGCGGTAGTAATTCACCCCTCCACTTT.